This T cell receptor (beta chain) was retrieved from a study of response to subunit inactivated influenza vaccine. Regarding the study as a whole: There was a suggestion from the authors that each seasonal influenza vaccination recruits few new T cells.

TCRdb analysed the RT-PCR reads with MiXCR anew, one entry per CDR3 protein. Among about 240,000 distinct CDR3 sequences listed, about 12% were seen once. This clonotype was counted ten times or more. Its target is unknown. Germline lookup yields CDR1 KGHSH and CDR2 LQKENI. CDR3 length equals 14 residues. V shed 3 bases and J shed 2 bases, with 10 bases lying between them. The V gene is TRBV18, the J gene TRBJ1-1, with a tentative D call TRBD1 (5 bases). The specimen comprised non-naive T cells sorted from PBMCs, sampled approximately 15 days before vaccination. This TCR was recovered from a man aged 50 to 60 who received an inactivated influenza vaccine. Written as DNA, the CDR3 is TGTGCCAGCTCACCTGGGGGACCTAACACTGAAGCTTTCTTT. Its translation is CASSPGGPNTEAFF.